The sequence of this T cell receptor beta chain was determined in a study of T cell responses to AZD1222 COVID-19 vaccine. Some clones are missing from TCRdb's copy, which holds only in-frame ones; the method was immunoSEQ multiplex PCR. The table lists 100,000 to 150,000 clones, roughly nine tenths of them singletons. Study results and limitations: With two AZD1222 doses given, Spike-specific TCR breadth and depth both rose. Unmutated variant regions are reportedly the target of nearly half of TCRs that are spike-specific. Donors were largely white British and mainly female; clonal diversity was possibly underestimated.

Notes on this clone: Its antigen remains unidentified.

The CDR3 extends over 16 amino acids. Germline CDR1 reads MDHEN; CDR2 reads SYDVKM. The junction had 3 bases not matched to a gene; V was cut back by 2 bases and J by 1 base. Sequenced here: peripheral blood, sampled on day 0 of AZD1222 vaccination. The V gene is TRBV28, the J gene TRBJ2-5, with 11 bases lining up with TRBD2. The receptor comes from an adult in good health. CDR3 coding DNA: TGTGCCAGCAGTTTAGTGACTAGCGGGGTCCAAGAGACCCAGTACTTC. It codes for CASSLVTSGVQETQYF.